The 21 T cell receptor beta chains listed next were all sequenced from one sample in a study of T cell changes during pregnancy in multiple sclerosis. The repertoire was sequenced with immunoSEQ multiplex PCR; TCRdb's copy has only in-frame clones and lacks some. In the table there are over 50,000 clones, 80% to 95% of which are singletons. The sample was CD4+ T cells from peripheral blood mononuclear cells, taken in the third trimester of pregnancy. Receptor source: a female donor with multiple sclerosis, enrolled in a pregnancy study.

This clone appeared a single time. This sequence joins TRBV2 and TRBJ1-2, with TRBD1 identical over 9 bases. CDR1 is SNHLY, CDR2 FYNNEI, per germline. The CDR3 is 19 residues long. V was pared by 4 bases and J by 0 bases, with 15 bases of the junction left unmatched. The CDR3 nucleotides read TGTGCCAGCAGTGGGCCCCTCGACAGGGGGGGACCTACTAACTATGGCTACACCTTC. It encodes CASSGPLDRGGPTNYGYTF.

The chain combines TRBV7-2 with TRBJ2-7; 10 positions agree with TRBD2. The CDR3 has 16 residues. V lost 5 bases, J lost 7 bases, and 14 bases stayed unmatched. Per germline, CDR1 SGHTA and CDR2 FQGNSA. The CDR3 DNA reads TGTGCCAGCAGCCGGGACGGGACTAGCGCTCTTGTGGAGCAGTACTTC. Amino acid sequence: CASSRDGTSALVEQYF.

This clone has only a few counts. The rearrangement joins TRBV30 to TRBJ1-6; possible D gene TRBD1, 5 bases. This CDR3 has 15 amino acids. Germline V lookup: CDR1 GTSNPN, CDR2 SVGIG (reference sequence). With 3 bases removed from V and 4 bases from J, the gap between germline ends came to 13 bases. CDR3 coding DNA: TGTGCCTGGAGCCCCGACAGACATTATAATTCACCCCTCCACTTT. Protein sequence: CAWSPDRHYNSPLHF.

This sequence joins TRBV25-1 and TRBJ2-7; perhaps TRBD2 as D (6 bases). V was pared by 4 bases and J by 5 bases, with 9 bases between. Germline CDR1 MGHDK, CDR2 SYGVNS. The CDR3 length is 12 residues. In nucleotides, the CDR3 is TGTGCCAGCAGTGTGGGGGGTCACGAGCAGTACTTC. Residues: CASSVGGHEQYF.

The chain employs TRBV7-2 and TRBJ2-1; TRBD2 aligns across 10 bases. Trimming at V came to 6 bases and at J to 7 bases, leaving 18 bases not matched to a gene. The germline V gene has CDR1 SGHTA and CDR2 FQGNSA. The CDR3 is 18 amino acids. The CDR3 is CASREEIAGGPSWNEQFF. The CDR3 DNA reads TGTGCCAGCAGGGAAGAGATAGCGGGGGGCCCCTCTTGGAATGAGCAGTTCTTC.

V is TRBV10-3 and J is TRBJ2-7; no clear D. Trimming removed 0 bases at V and 9 bases at J, with 9 bases between. The CDR3 covers 12 residues. CDR1 and CDR2 (germline): ENHRY, SYGVKD. The DNA of the CDR3 is TGTGCCATCAGTGAGTCACGGGTAGGGCAGTACTTC. Translated: CAISESRVGQYF.

The V call is TRBV28, the J call TRBJ1-2; the D is unclear. Trimming cost V 2 bases and J 6 bases, with 4 bases left between them. CDR3 length equals 11 residues. CDR1 and CDR2 (germline): MDHEN, SYDVKM. The CDR3 nucleotides read TGTGCCAGCAGTTTACCTAATGGCTACACCTTC. Residues: CASSLPNGYTF.

This clone appeared a single time. The V and J genes are TRBV2 and TRBJ1-6; TRBD1 might be the D (5 bases). CDR3 size: 16 residues. Per the germline V gene, CDR1 is SNHLY and CDR2 is FYNNEI. The V end lost 5 bases, the J end lost 8 bases, and 19 bases lay between the germline ends. In DNA form, the CDR3 reads TGTGCCAGCAGTTCCCGGGGCGGGGCTGGGTATTCACCCCTCCACTTT. This gives the protein CASSSRGGAGYSPLHF.

In this sample, this clone turned up once. The chain employs TRBV9 and TRBJ2-1; 13 nucleotides align to TRBD2. The CDR3 contains 16 residues. J was trimmed by 4 bases and V by 3 bases; bases with no gene match: 4. In germline, CDR1 is SGDLS, CDR2 YYNGEE. CDR3 in DNA: TGTGCCAGCAGCGCTGGGACTAGCGGGATGTACAATGAGCAGTTCTTC. This sequence encodes CASSAGTSGMYNEQFF.

The chain has TRBV5-1 and TRBJ1-1; 7 nucleotides align to TRBD1. Germline CDR1 reads SGHRS; CDR2 reads YFSETQ. V dropped 2 bases and J dropped 8; count of bases not matched to a gene: 12. This CDR3 region has 15 residues. The CDR3 sequence: CASSLQTGTAREAFF. The CDR3 DNA reads TGCGCCAGCAGCTTACAAACAGGGACAGCTAGGGAAGCTTTCTTT.

J is TRBJ2-2 and V is TRBV2, with 7 bases aligning to TRBD1. The CDR3 is made up of 14 amino acids. V was pared by 5 bases and J by 3 bases, with 3 bases of the junction left unmatched. The germline V gene encodes CDR1 SNHLY and CDR2 FYNNEI. The CDR3 nucleotides read TGTGCCAGCAGTTCACAGGGGTACACCGGGGAGCTGTTTTTT. It is translated as CASSSQGYTGELFF.

This clone was seen a single time. The chain joins TRBV6-4 to TRBJ2-5, with 10 bases identical to TRBD2. The V segment lost 5 bases and the J segment 4 bases; nucleotides outside the gene matches: 1. Germline loops: CDR1 MRHNA, CDR2 SNTAGT. There are 13 residues in the CDR3. This chain's CDR3 is CASSLAGGETQYF. The CDR3 bases are TGTGCCAGCAGTTTAGCGGGAGGAGAGACCCAGTACTTC.

The V and J genes are TRBV27 and TRBJ2-2; TRBD2 matches at 8 bases. This CDR3 has 13 amino acids. Germline V lookup: CDR1 MNHEY, CDR2 SMNVEV (reference sequence). V gave up 8 bases and J gave up 3 bases; unmatched junction bases: 2. CDR3: CASGTRDTGELFF. The CDR3 region has the DNA TGTGCCAGCGGGACTAGGGACACCGGGGAGCTGTTTTTT.

The chain has TRBV5-3 and TRBJ2-7, with 10 bases aligning to TRBD2. TRBV5-3 belongs to the ORF category, with a function that is uncertain. V trimming: 4 bases; J trimming: 7 bases; junction bases outside the gene matches: 20. The CDR3 contains 18 residues. CDR3: CARSPGPPLTSGREEQYF. The DNA of the CDR3 is TGTGCCAGAAGCCCCGGGCCCCCGCTGACTAGCGGGCGCGAGGAGCAGTACTTC.

V gene TRBV7-6 combines with J gene TRBJ2-5; the D gene is possibly TRBD2 (5 bases). The CDR3 extends over 12 amino acids. V lost 5 bases and J lost 5, with 9 bases in between. Germline CDR1 and CDR2: SGHVS and FNYEAQ. The CDR3 sequence: CASSPPGETQYF. The DNA for the CDR3 is TGTGCCAGCAGCCCGCCGGGGGAGACCCAGTACTTC.

The chain combines TRBV6-1 with TRBJ1-2; D remains ambiguous. V lost 3 bases, J lost 1 base, and 6 bases lay in between. The V gene's germline CDR1 is MNHNS and CDR2 SASEGT. The CDR3 loop spans 13 amino acids. The CDR3: CASSESINYGYTF. CDR3 DNA: TGTGCCAGCAGTGAGTCAATTAACTATGGCTACACCTTC.

The chain recombines TRBV4-1 with TRBJ2-3; TRBD2 matches at 9 bases. The CDR3 is 19 residues long. Losses at the gene ends were 10 bases for V and 1 base for J; bases not matched to a gene: 21. Germline V gene data show CDR1 as MGHRA and CDR2 as YSYEKL. The CDR3: CANRVPGLAIAACTDTQYF. The CDR3 nucleotides are TGCGCCAACCGGGTCCCGGGACTAGCAATTGCCGCTTGCACAGATACGCAGTATTTT.

The J gene is TRBJ2-2, the V gene TRBV10-3; 11 bases are shared with TRBD1. CDR3 length: 16 amino acids. CDR1 is ENHRY and CDR2 is SYGVKD in the germline V gene. V shed 8 bases and J 0 bases; nucleotides not matched to a gene: 5. Here the CDR3 reads CAISGTGGSNTGELFF. CDR3 DNA sequence: TGTGCCATCTCCGGGACAGGGGGATCGAACACCGGGGAGCTGTTTTTT.

The chain uses TRBV6-5 and TRBJ1-2, with D possibly TRBD1 on 6 matching bases. V gave up 6 bases and J gave up 6 bases, with 11 bases separating them. This CDR3 region has 12 residues. Germline V CDR1 and CDR2: MNHEY, SVGAGI. CDR3 nucleotides: TGTGCCAGCAGCCTCAGGGGCAATGGCTACACCTTC. It encodes CASSLRGNGYTF.

The rearrangement links TRBV5-4 to TRBJ2-3, with a possible D match to TRBD1 (6 bases). The germline gives CDR1 SGHNT, CDR2 YYREEE (reference sequence). This CDR3 contains 13 residues. Trimming removed 4 bases from V and 3 bases from J, with 9 bases in between. CDR3 sequence: CASSGTGTDTQYF. CDR3 DNA sequence: TGTGCCAGCAGCGGTACAGGGACAGATACGCAGTATTTT. Combining the CDR3 with reference TRBV5-4 and TRBJ2-3 gives the whole variable domain ETGVTQSPTHLIKTRGQQVTLRCSSQSGHNTVSWYQQALGQGPQFIFQYYREEENGRGNFPPRFSGLQFPNYSSELNVNALELDDSALYLCASSGTGTDTQYFGPGTRLTVL.

This chain links TRBV6-5 with TRBJ1-5, with TRBD1 as a possible D gene (6 bases). From germline, CDR1 is MNHEY and CDR2 SVGAGI. The ends were cut back, 5 bases at V and 2 bases at J, with 13 bases in the middle. The CDR3 is 15 residues long. CDR3 in amino acids: CASSRGGSGNQPQHF. The CDR3 nucleotides are TGTGCCAGCAGTAGGGGGGGATCGGGCAATCAGCCCCAGCATTTT.